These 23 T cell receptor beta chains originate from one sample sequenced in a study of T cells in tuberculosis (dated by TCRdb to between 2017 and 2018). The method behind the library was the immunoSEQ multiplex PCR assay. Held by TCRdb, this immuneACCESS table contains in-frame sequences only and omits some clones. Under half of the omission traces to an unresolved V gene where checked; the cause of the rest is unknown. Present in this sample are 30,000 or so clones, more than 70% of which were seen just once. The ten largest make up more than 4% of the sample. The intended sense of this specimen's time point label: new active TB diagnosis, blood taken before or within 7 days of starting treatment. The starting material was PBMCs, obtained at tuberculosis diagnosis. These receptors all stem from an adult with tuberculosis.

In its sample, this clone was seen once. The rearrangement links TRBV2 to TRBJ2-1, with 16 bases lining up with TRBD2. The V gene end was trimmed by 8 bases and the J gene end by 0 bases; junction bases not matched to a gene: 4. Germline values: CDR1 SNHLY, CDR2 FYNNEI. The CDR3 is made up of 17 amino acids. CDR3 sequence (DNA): TGTGCCAGCCCGGGACTAGCGGGAGGGAGCTCCTACAATGAGCAGTTCTTC. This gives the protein CASPGLAGGSSYNEQFF.

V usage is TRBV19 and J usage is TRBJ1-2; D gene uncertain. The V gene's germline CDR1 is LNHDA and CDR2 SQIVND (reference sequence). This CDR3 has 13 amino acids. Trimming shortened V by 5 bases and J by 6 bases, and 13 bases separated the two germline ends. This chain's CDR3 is CASSLGASDGYTF. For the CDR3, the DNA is TGTGCCAGTAGTCTCGGTGCTTCTGATGGCTACACCTTC.

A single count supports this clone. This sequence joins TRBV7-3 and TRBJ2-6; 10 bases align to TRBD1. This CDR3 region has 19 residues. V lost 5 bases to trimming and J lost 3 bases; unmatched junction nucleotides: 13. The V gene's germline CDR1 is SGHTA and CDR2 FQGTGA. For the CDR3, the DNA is TGTGCCAGCAGCCCGAGACAGGGGGCGGGGTTAGGTGGGGCCAACGTCCTGACTTTC. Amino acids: CASSPRQGAGLGGANVLTF.

The CDR3 sequence is CASSFGWTGTGELFF. CDR3 DNA: TGTGCCAGCAGTTTTGGATGGACTGGCACCGGGGAGCTGTTTTTT. This chain links TRBV28 with TRBJ2-2; possibly TRBD2 for D (5 bases). This CDR3 contains 15 residues. The V end lost 3 bases, the J end lost 4 bases, and 12 bases lay between the germline ends. Germline values: CDR1 MDHEN, CDR2 SYDVKM.

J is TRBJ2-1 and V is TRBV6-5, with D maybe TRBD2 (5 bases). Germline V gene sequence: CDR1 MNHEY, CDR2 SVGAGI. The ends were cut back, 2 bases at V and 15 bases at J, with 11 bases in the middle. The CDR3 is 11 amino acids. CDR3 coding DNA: TGTGCCAGCAGTTACGGAGGCCCCTGGTTCTTC. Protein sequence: CASSYGGPWFF.

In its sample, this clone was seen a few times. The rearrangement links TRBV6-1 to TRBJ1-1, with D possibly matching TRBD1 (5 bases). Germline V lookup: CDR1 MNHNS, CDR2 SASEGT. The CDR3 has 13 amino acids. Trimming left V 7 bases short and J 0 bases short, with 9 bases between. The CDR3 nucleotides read TGTGCCAGCAACCCAGGGTTGAACACTGAAGCTTTCTTT. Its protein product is CASNPGLNTEAFF.

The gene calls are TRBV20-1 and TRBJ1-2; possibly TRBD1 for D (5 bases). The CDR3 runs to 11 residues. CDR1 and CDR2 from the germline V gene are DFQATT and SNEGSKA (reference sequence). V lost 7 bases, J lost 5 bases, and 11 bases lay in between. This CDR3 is CSGLTAYGYTF. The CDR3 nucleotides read TGCAGTGGGTTGACAGCTTATGGCTACACCTTC.

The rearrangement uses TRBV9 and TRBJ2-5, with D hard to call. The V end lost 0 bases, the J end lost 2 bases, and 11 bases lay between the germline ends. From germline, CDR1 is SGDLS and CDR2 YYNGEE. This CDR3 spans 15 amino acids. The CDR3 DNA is TGTGCCAGCAGCGTAGCTGGGCTGTTGCAAGAGACCCAGTACTTC. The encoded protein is CASSVAGLLQETQYF.

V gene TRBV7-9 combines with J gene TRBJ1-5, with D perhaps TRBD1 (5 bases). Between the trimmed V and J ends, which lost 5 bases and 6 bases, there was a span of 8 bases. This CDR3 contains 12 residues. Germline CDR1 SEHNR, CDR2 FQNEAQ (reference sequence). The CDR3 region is CASSRGAQPQHF. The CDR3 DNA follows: TGTGCCAGCAGCCGCGGGGCTCAGCCCCAGCATTTT. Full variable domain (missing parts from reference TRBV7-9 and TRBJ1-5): DTGVSQNPRHKITKRGQNVTFRCDPISEHNRLYWYRQTLGQGPEFLTYFQNEAQLEKSRLLSDRFSAERPKGSFSTLEIQRTEQGDSAMYLCASSRGAQPQHFGDGTRLSIL.

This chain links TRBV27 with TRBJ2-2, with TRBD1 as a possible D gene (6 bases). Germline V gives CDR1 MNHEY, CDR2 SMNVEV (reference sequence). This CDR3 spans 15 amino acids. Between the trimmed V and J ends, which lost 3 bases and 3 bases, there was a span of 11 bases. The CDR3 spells CASSFNRVDTGELFF. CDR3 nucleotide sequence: TGTGCCAGCAGTTTCAACAGGGTGGACACCGGGGAGCTGTTTTTT.

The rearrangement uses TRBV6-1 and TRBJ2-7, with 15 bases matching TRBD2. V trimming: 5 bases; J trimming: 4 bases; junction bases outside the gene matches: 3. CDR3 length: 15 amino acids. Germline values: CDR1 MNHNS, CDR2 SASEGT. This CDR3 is CASSWTSGREYEQYF. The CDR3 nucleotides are TGTGCCAGCAGTTGGACTAGCGGGAGGGAGTACGAGCAGTACTTC.

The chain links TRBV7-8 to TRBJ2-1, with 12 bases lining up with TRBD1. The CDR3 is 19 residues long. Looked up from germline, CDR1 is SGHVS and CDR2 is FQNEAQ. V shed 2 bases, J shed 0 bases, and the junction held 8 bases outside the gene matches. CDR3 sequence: CASSLPSGTGGLSYNEQFF. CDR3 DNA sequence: TGTGCCAGCAGCTTACCTTCCGGGACAGGGGGCCTCTCCTACAATGAGCAGTTCTTC.

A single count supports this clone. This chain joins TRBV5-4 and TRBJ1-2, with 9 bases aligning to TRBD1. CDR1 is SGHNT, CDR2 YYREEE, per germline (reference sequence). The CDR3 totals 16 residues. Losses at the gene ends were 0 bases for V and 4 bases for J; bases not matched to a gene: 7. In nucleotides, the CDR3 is TGTGCCAGCAGCTTGGTAGGGACAGGGAGTGGCTATGGCTACACCTTC. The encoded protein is CASSLVGTGSGYGYTF.

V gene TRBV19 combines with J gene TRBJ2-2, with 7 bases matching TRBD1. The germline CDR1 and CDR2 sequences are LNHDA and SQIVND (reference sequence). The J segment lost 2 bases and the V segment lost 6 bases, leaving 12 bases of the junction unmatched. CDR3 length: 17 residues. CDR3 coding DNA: TGTGCCAGTAGCTCCCTTCTCCGACAGGGCAACACCGGGGAGCTGTTTTTT. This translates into CASSSLLRQGNTGELFF.

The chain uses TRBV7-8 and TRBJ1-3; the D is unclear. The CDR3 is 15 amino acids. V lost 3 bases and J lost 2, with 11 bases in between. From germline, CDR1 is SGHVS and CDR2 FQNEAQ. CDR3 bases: TGTGCCAGCAGCTTTAGGCAGGCCCCTGGAAACACCATATATTTT. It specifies CASSFRQAPGNTIYF.

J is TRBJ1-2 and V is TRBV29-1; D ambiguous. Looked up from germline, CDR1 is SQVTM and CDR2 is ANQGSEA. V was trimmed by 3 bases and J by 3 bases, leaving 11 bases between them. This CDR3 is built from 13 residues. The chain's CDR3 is CSVDPEAYYGYTF. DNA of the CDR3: TGCAGCGTTGATCCGGAGGCCTACTATGGCTACACCTTC.

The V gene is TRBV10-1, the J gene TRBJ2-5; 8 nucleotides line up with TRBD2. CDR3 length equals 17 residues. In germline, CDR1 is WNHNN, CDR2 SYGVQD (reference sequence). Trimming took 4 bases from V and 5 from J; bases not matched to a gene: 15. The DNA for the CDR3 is TGCGCCAGCAGTGCTTTTAGTACGGGAGGGCCAGGGGAGACCCAGTACTTC. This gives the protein CASSAFSTGGPGETQYF.

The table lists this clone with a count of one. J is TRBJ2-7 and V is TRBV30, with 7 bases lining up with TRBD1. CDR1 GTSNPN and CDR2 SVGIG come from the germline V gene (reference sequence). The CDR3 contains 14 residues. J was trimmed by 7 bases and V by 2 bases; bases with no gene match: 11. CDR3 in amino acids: CAWSTRQGPLEQYF. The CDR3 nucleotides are TGTGCCTGGAGTACTCGACAGGGACCCCTAGAGCAGTACTTC.

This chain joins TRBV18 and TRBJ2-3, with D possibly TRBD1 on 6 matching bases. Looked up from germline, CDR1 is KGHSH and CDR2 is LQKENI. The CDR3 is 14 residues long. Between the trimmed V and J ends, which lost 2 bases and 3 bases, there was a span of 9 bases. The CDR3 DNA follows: TGTGCCAGCTCACCATTAAGGGGGACAGATACGCAGTATTTT. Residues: CASSPLRGTDTQYF.

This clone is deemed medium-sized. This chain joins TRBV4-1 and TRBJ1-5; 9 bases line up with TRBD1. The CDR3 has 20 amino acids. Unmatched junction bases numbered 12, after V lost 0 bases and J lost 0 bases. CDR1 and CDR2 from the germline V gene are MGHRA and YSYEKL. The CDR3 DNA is TGCGCCAGCAGCCAAGATGTCGGCGACAGGGGGTTATATAGCAATCAGCCCCAGCATTTT. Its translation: CASSQDVGDRGLYSNQPQHF.

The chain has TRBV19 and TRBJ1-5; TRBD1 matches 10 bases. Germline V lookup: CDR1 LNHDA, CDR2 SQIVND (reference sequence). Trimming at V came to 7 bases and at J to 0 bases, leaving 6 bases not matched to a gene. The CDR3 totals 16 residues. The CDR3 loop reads CASTLGQGNSNQPQHF. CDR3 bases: TGTGCCAGTACCCTGGGACAGGGGAATAGCAATCAGCCCCAGCATTTT.

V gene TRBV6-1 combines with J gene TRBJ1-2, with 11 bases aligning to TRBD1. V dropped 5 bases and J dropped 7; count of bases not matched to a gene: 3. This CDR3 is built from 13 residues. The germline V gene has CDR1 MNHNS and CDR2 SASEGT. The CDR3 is CASSRTGGFGYTF. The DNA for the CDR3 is TGTGCCAGCAGTCGGACAGGGGGCTTTGGCTACACCTTC.

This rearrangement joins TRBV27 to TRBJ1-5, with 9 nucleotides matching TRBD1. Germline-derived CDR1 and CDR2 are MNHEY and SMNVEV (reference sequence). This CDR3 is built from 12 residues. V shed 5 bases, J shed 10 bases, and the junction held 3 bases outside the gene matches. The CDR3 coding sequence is TGTGCCAGCAGTACCACAGGGGGCCCCCAGCATTTT. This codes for CASSTTGGPQHF.